This is a list of T cell receptor beta chains from one sample in a study of T cells in Graves' hyperthyroidism and ophthalmopathy. TCRdb reprocessed the multiplex PCR reads with MiXCR, giving one entry per CDR3 protein. This table holds a few hundred thousand distinct CDR3 sequences, around 42% found once. Sequencing input: peripheral blood or thyroid tissue (not recorded which). The receptors stem from an adult woman with Graves' disease, either hyperthyroidism or ophthalmopathy (not recorded which). Both conserved end residues are part of each CDR3. The D gene is left open where the match is weak. Clone size appears in some rows only: once, few, many, or a class for an expanded clone.

d_gene	abundance	v_gene	j_gene	CDR3aa	CDR3nt
NA	once	TRBV20-1	TRBJ1-5	CSAWSRDSNQPQHF	TGCAGTGCCTGGAGCCGCGATAGCAATCAGCCCCAGCATTTT
TRBD1	NA	TRBV20-1	TRBJ1-5	CSAVTGTGLDQPQHF	TGCAGTGCTGTAACCGGGACAGGGCTCGATCAGCCCCAGCATTTT
NA	many	TRBV12-3/TRBV12-4	TRBJ1-1	CASSGYGGNTEAFF	TGTGCCAGCAGCGGCTACGGGGGAAACACTGAAGCTTTCTTT
TRBD1	many	TRBV11-2	TRBJ1-6	CASRALKPGQRSPLHF	TGTGCCAGCAGAGCTCTAAAACCGGGACAGCGATCACCCCTCCACTTT
NA	NA	TRBV25-1	TRBJ1-5	CAPRAGQPQHF	TGTGCCCCCCGGGCAGGTCAGCCCCAGCATTTT
TRBD1	NA	TRBV10-3	TRBJ1-1	CAISTGQGAENTEAFF	TGTGCCATCTCAACGGGACAGGGGGCGGAGAACACTGAAGCTTTCTTT
NA	once	TRBV7-2	TRBJ1-4	CASSLRDRTNEKLFF	TGTGCCAGCAGCTTGAGGGACCGGACTAATGAAAAACTGTTTTTT
NA	NA	TRBV29-1	TRBJ1-1	CSLAFPSNTEAFF	TGCAGCTTGGCCTTCCCGTCGAACACTGAAGCTTTCTTT
NA	NA	TRBV11-2	TRBJ1-5	CASSPRPGSNQPQHF	TGTGCCAGCAGCCCGCGTCCAGGTAGCAATCAGCCCCAGCATTTT
TRBD2	NA	TRBV15	TRBJ2-5	CATSSGTIQETQYF	TGTGCCACCAGCAGTGGGACTATCCAAGAGACCCAGTACTTC
NA	NA	TRBV27	TRBJ2-7	CASSSRDAYEQYF	TGTGCCAGCAGTAGCCGGGACGCCTACGAGCAGTACTTC
TRBD1	NA	TRBV6-6	TRBJ2-2	CASSSLTQGANTGELYF	TGTGCCAGCAGTTCCCTAACCCAGGGGGCGAACACCGGGGAGCTGTACTTC
NA	NA	TRBV19	TRBJ2-2	CASNWGGTGELFF	TGTGCCAGTAACTGGGGCGGGACCGGGGAGCTGTTTTTT
TRBD2	NA	TRBV5-1	TRBJ2-3	CASSLVTSGASTDTQYF	TGCGCCAGCAGCTTGGTGACTAGCGGGGCTAGCACAGATACGCAGTATTTT
NA	few	TRBV24-1	TRBJ2-7	CTSSTDTYEQYF	TGTACCAGCAGTACCGACACCTACGAGCAGTACTTC
TRBD1	NA	TRBV24-1	TRBJ1-2	CATSERTGVGGYTF	TGTGCCACCAGTGAGCGTACAGGGGTAGGTGGCTACACCTTC
NA	NA	TRBV7-9	TRBJ2-5	CASSPGRWGSQSF	TGTGCCAGCAGCCCAGGGCGTTGGGGATCCCAGTCGTTC
NA	NA	TRBV25-1	TRBJ1-1	CASSVRGGMNTEAFF	TGTGCCAGCAGCGTCCGGGGTGGCATGAACACTGAAGCTTTCTTT
TRBD2	many	TRBV2	TRBJ2-3	CASAREGRGDTQYF	TGTGCCAGCGCCCGCGAGGGGAGGGGAGATACGCAGTATTTT
TRBD1	few	TRBV10-3	TRBJ1-6	CAIRVTGDNSPLHF	TGTGCCATCAGGGTGACAGGGGACAATTCACCCCTCCACTTT
TRBD1	few	TRBV15	TRBJ1-5	CATSADRGNQPQHF	TGTGCCACCAGCGCTGACAGGGGCAATCAGCCCCAGCATTTT
NA	many	TRBV20-1	TRBJ2-2	CSASGRNTGELFF	TGCAGTGCTAGCGGGAGGAACACCGGGGAGCTGTTTTTT
NA	many	TRBV7-3	TRBJ1-1	CASREGWNTEAFF	TGTGCCAGCAGGGAGGGATGGAACACTGAAGCTTTCTTT
NA	NA	TRBV29-1	TRBJ1-1	CSVNRGTEAFF	TGCAGCGTAAATAGGGGTACTGAAGCTTTCTTT
TRBD1	once	TRBV20-1	TRBJ1-5	CSASQQDRDQPQHF	TGCAGTGCTAGCCAACAGGACAGGGATCAGCCCCAGCATTTT
TRBD1	few	TRBV7-2	TRBJ1-4	CAGSLWSGGYEKLFF	TGTGCCGGCAGCTTATGGTCAGGGGGCTATGAAAAACTGTTTTTT
NA	NA	TRBV20-1	TRBJ2-7	CSARDGPSYEQYF	TGCAGTGCTAGGGACGGGCCATCCTACGAGCAGTACTTC
TRBD2	many	TRBV2	TRBJ2-7	CASSEIAGESHRYF	TGTGCCAGCAGTGAAATAGCGGGAGAATCCCACCGGTACTTC
NA	NA	TRBV11-2	TRBJ2-5	CASRGASGGETQYF	TGTGCCTCCCGGGGGGCCTCCGGGGGAGAGACCCAGTACTTC
NA	NA	TRBV2	TRBJ2-5	CASSYSDRTQETQYF	TGTGCCAGCAGTTACTCCGACAGGACCCAAGAGACCCAGTACTTC
TRBD2	many	TRBV6-4	TRBJ2-2	CASSDSSGSTGELFF	TGTGCCAGCAGTGACTCGAGCGGGAGCACCGGGGAGCTGTTTTTT
TRBD1	NA	TRBV5-1	TRBJ2-7	CASSPKPGTGNTYEQYF	TGCGCCAGCAGCCCCAAACCCGGGACAGGGAATACCTACGAGCAGTACTTC
NA	NA	TRBV14	TRBJ2-7	CASSQSTAYEQYF	TGTGCCAGCAGCCAATCAACAGCCTACGAGCAGTACTTC
TRBD1	many	TRBV19	TRBJ1-5	CATSTTGGGQPQHF	TGTGCCACCTCGACGACAGGGGGTGGACAGCCCCAGCATTTT
TRBD1	once	TRBV4-1	TRBJ1-5	CASSQGATGATIGNQPQHF	TGCGCCAGCAGCCAAGGGGCGACAGGGGCGACCATAGGCAATCAGCCCCAGCATTTT
NA	few	TRBV30	TRBJ1-1	CAWSVGAEAFF	TGTGCCTGGAGTGTTGGTGCTGAAGCTTTCTTT
NA	few	TRBV28	TRBJ1-2	CAGGVSNYGYTF	TGTGCCGGAGGTGTATCTAACTATGGCTACACCTTC
NA	NA	TRBV28	TRBJ2-2	CASLRGGGNTGELFF	TGTGCCAGCCTCAGGGGTGGGGGTAACACCGGGGAGCTGTTTTTT
NA	NA	TRBV18	TRBJ2-5	CASSPPLKSQETQYF	TGTGCCAGCTCACCACCCCTCAAGTCCCAAGAGACCCAGTACTTC
NA	many	TRBV10-3	TRBJ1-1	CAISEDRSNTEAFF	TGTGCCATCAGTGAGGACAGATCTAACACTGAAGCTTTCTTT
NA	many	TRBV7-6	TRBJ2-5	CASSLDSIQETQYF	TGTGCCAGCAGCTTGGACAGTATCCAAGAGACCCAGTACTTC
NA	NA	TRBV11-2	TRBJ2-6	CASSPPSGRTNVLTF	TGTGCCAGCAGCCCTCCGTCGGGTCGGACCAACGTCCTGACTTTC
NA	many	TRBV7-9	TRBJ2-7	CASSLSTYEQYF	TGTGCCAGCAGCTTGTCGACCTACGAGCAGTACTTC
NA	few	TRBV24-1	TRBJ1-2	CATSVDTGEPSITNYGYTF	TGTGCCACCAGTGTAGACACGGGGGAACCTTCGATAACTAACTATGGCTACACCTTC
TRBD1	many	TRBV5-1	TRBJ1-6	CASSSQSGGRSPLHF	TGCGCCAGCAGCTCCCAATCAGGGGGAAGGTCACCCCTCCACTTT
TRBD2	NA	TRBV4-1	TRBJ2-7	CASSQEASGMGEQYF	TGCGCCAGCAGCCAAGAAGCTAGCGGGATGGGGGAGCAGTACTTC
TRBD1	NA	TRBV19	TRBJ2-1	CASSISGGEWDEQFF	TGTGCCAGTAGTATTTCAGGGGGCGAGTGGGATGAGCAGTTCTTC
TRBD2	NA	TRBV6-5	TRBJ2-7	CASSTWTSGSHEQYF	TGTGCCAGCAGCACCTGGACTAGCGGGAGTCACGAGCAGTACTTC
NA	NA	TRBV10-3	TRBJ1-2	CAIGQAGVYGYTF	TGTGCCATCGGCCAGGCGGGGGTCTATGGCTACACCTTC
TRBD1	NA	TRBV20-1	TRBJ1-1	CSASLSSTGDTEAFF	TGCAGTGCTAGTCTTTCCTCTACAGGGGACACTGAAGCTTTCTTT